This T cell receptor (beta chain) was captured in a study of PD-L1 blockade in urothelial cancer. At the level of the study: When blood samples were assessed, the median T cell count was 141,255.

Time point noted: pretreatment peripheral blood. J lost 1 base, V lost 10 bases, and 7 bases had no gene match. CDR3 length: 15 residues. Germline V gene lookup returns CDR1 MGHDK and CDR2 SYGVNS. Findings of the study overall: Enhanced expansion of tumor-associated blood clones at 3 weeks characterized durable-benefit patients.

Only in-frame clones appear in the TCRdb table, and some are missing; sequencing was by immunoSEQ multiplex PCR. The data show some 63,000 clones, with approximately 80% seen just once and more than 5.5% held by the top ten. Concerning this clone itself: Its specificity is unknown.

This sequence was found in a man between 65 and 79 years old with urothelial cancer. J is TRBJ2-1 and V is TRBV25-1; the match to TRBD2 covers 10 bases. The sequenced sample was PBMCs, obtained around atezolizumab (anti-PD-L1) treatment. The CDR3 DNA reads as TGTGCCACTACCTTAGCGGGAGGATCCTACAATGAGCAGTTCTTC. This translates into CATTLAGGSYNEQFF.